This paragraph reports one TCR beta chain. Antigen specificity is unknown. Deep was the level at which the assay was run. Using immunoSEQ multiplex PCR, the repertoire was profiled, and TCRdb retains in-frame clones only, with some absent. The top ten clones hold more than 0.85% of a sample with approximately 1,000,000 clones, roughly 80% of them seen once. This entry comes from a study of shared clonotypes between healthy human individuals. Study-wide background: Used for every donor were three CD4 naive, three CD4 memory, two CD8 naive and one CD8 memory plate. Study-wide results and limits: What rarefaction showed was incomplete sorted-subset sequencing despite large depth.

CDR3 length equals 15 residues. CDR1 and CDR2 from the germline V gene are SGHAT and FQDESV (reference sequence). V was clipped by 7 bases and J by 5 bases, with 17 bases between them. Sequenced input: memory CD4+ T cells from PBMCs. The subset: CD45RA-negative fraction. The source is a man younger than 35 in good health. Some clones in this sample may be carry-over from other donors' samples. This chain connects TRBV11-1 to TRBJ2-2; either TRBD1 or TRBD2 may supply D (5 bases each). The CDR3 spells CASTSLGVGTGELFF. Written as DNA, the CDR3 is TGTGCCAGCACCTCCCTGGGGGTGGGGACCGGGGAGCTGTTTTTT.